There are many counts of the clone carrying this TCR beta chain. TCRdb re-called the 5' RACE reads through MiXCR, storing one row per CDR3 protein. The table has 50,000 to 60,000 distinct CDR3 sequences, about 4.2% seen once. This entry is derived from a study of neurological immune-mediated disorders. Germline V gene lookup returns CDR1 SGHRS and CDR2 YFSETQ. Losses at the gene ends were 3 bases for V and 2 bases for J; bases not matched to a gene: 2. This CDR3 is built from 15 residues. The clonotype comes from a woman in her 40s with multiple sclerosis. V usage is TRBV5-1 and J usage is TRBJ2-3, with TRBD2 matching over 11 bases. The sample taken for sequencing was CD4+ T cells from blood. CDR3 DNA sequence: TGCGCCAGCAGCTCACTAGCGGGGGTCACAGATACGCAGTATTTT. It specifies CASSSLAGVTDTQYF.